Below, 25 T cell receptor beta chains from the same sample are listed, as sequenced in a study of T cell changes during pregnancy in multiple sclerosis. This table comes from immunoSEQ multiplex PCR, and its TCRdb copy is limited to in-frame clones, with some not included. The sample shows tens of thousands of clones, approximately 90% of them seen only once. This specimen consisted of CD8+ T cells from peripheral blood mononuclear cells, obtained in the second trimester of pregnancy. The receptors derive from a female donor in good health, enrolled as a control in a pregnancy study.

J is TRBJ2-5 and V is TRBV5-8, with 7 bases fitting TRBD1. Germline V CDR1 and CDR2: SGHTS, YDEGEE. Losses at the gene ends were 0 bases for V and 7 bases for J; bases not matched to a gene: 6. This CDR3 has 14 residues. DNA for the CDR3: TGTGCCAGCAGCTTGGGACAGGGTGAAGTGACCCAGTACTTC. It codes for CASSLGQGEVTQYF.

This chain links TRBV9 with TRBJ2-3, with D possibly TRBD1 on 5 matching bases. CDR3 length equals 16 residues. CDR1 and CDR2 (germline): SGDLS, YYNGEE. The V and J ends lost 4 bases and 2 bases respectively, with 17 bases between them. CDR3 in amino acids: CASSPYPTGDTDTQYF. CDR3 DNA sequence: TGTGCCAGCAGCCCTTATCCAACAGGAGACACAGATACGCAGTATTTT.

CDR3 in DNA: TGCGCCAGCAGCCAAGGGACAGATTACGCCGGGGAGCTGTTTTTT. Translated: CASSQGTDYAGELFF. V and J are TRBV4-1 and TRBJ2-2; D perhaps matches TRBD1 (6 bases). V was trimmed by 1 base and J by 6 bases, leaving 12 bases between them. This CDR3 has 15 amino acids. Germline V gene sequence: CDR1 MGHRA, CDR2 YSYEKL.

This chain connects TRBV15 to TRBJ1-5; 8 nucleotides match TRBD1. This CDR3 spans 17 amino acids. Germline CDR1 and CDR2: LNHNV and YYDKDF (reference sequence). Unmatched junction bases numbered 6, after V lost 0 bases and J lost 2 bases. This CDR3 reads CATSRDLRGLGNQPQHF. The CDR3 nucleotides are TGTGCCACCAGCAGAGATCTCAGGGGGCTCGGCAATCAGCCCCAGCATTTT.

The rearrangement links TRBV11-2 to TRBJ2-5; 8 positions match TRBD2. V gave up 6 bases and J gave up 5 bases; unmatched junction bases: 2. The CDR3 has 12 residues. The germline CDR1 and CDR2 sequences are SGHAT and FQNNGV. DNA for the CDR3: TGTGCCAGCAGAGGCGGGGGGGAGACCCAGTACTTC. Residues: CASRGGGETQYF.

The rearrangement uses TRBV7-9 and TRBJ2-1; a possible D gene is TRBD2 (5 bases). Germline V gene sequence: CDR1 SEHNR, CDR2 FQNEAQ (reference sequence). V gave up 4 bases and J gave up 0 bases, with 16 bases separating them. This CDR3 comprises 17 residues. CDR3 coding DNA: TGTGCCAGCAGCTCCACCACCGGGAATAGCTCCTACAATGAGCAGTTCTTC. Amino acid sequence: CASSSTTGNSSYNEQFF. Full variable domain (outside the CDR3, taken from reference TRBV7-9 and TRBJ2-1): DTGVSQNPRHKITKRGQNVTFRCDPISEHNRLYWYRQTLGQGPEFLTYFQNEAQLEKSRLLSDRFSAERPKGSFSTLEIQRTEQGDSAMYLCASSSTTGNSSYNEQFFGPGTRLTVL.

The chain uses TRBV27 and TRBJ2-1; TRBD2 might be the D (5 bases). Trimming shortened V by 2 bases and J by 3 bases, and 11 bases separated the two germline ends. The germline V gene encodes CDR1 MNHEY and CDR2 SMNVEV (reference sequence). This CDR3 spans 15 amino acids. CDR3 residues: CASSLVRAHYNEQFF. CDR3 in DNA: TGTGCCAGCAGTTTAGTGAGGGCCCACTACAATGAGCAGTTCTTC.

This clone is a singleton in its sample. This chain joins TRBV9 and TRBJ2-7; D is uncertain. The CDR3 loop spans 15 amino acids. The V and J ends lost 4 bases and 6 bases respectively, with 20 bases between them. Per the germline V gene, CDR1 is SGDLS and CDR2 is YYNGEE. CDR3 amino acids: CASSPRGRREGEQYF. CDR3 bases: TGTGCCAGCAGCCCCCGAGGTCGCCGAGAAGGCGAGCAGTACTTC. Based on the CDR3 plus reference TRBV9 and TRBJ2-7, the full variable domain is DSGVTQTPKHLITATGQRVTLRCSPRSGDLSVYWYQQSLDQGLQFLIQYYNGEERAKGNILERFSAQQFPDLHSELNLSSLELGDSALYFCASSPRGRREGEQYFGPGTRLTVT.

This clone has only a few counts. The chain has TRBV6-4 and TRBJ2-3, with 7 bases matching TRBD2. Germline CDR1 is MRHNA and CDR2 is SNTAGT. This CDR3 comprises 14 residues. Unmatched junction bases numbered 1, after V lost 4 bases and J lost 0 bases. The DNA for the CDR3 is TGTGCCAGCAGTGGTAGCGGGAGCACAGATACGCAGTATTTT. Protein: CASSGSGSTDTQYF.

The rearrangement joins TRBV7-9 to TRBJ2-2; TRBD2 matches 11 bases. CDR3 length equals 17 residues. J gave up 1 base and V 5 bases, and 6 bases lay outside the gene matches. Germline-derived CDR1 and CDR2 are SEHNR and FQNEAQ (reference sequence). CDR3 loop: CASSPQTSGRNTGELFF. The CDR3 DNA reads TGTGCCAGCAGCCCTCAAACTAGCGGGAGGAACACCGGGGAGCTGTTTTTT.

This chain links TRBV28 with TRBJ1-4, with 10 bases lining up with TRBD1. Germline loops: CDR1 MDHEN, CDR2 SYDVKM. This CDR3 contains 15 residues. V was pared by 6 bases and J by 8 bases, with 9 bases of the junction left unmatched. The CDR3 DNA follows: TGTGCCAGCAGGTCCACCGGGGACAGGGGAGAAAAACTGTTTTTT. Encoded protein: CASRSTGDRGEKLFF.

J is TRBJ2-7 and V is TRBV7-9, with TRBD2 matching 8 bases. Per the germline V gene, CDR1 is SEHNR and CDR2 is FQNEAQ (reference sequence). The trim removed 4 bases at V and 2 bases at J, leaving 1 base unmatched. This CDR3 spans 13 amino acids. The CDR3 loop is CASSSGGPYEQYF. The CDR3 DNA reads TGTGCCAGCAGCTCGGGGGGGCCCTACGAGCAGTACTTC.

This rearrangement joins TRBV7-2 to TRBJ1-2, with D uncertain. Germline loops: CDR1 SGHTA, CDR2 FQGNSA. V gave up 4 bases and J gave up 8 bases, with 8 bases separating them. The CDR3 is made up of 11 amino acids. CDR3 in amino acids: CASSSRQGYTF. CDR3 nucleotides: TGTGCCAGCAGCTCGAGACAAGGCTACACCTTC.

The chain recombines TRBV21-1 with TRBJ2-1; TRBD2 is taken as the D call from the table, unchecked against the DNA. TRBV21-1 is marked as a pseudogene. The CDR3 extends over 14 amino acids. The CDR3 sequence is CASTPSASGRQQFF. CDR3 bases: TGTGCCAGCACCCCTTCGGCTAGCGGCCGCCAGCAGTTCTTC.

The J gene is TRBJ2-2, the V gene TRBV7-9; D is ambiguous. This CDR3 comprises 15 residues. Germline V lookup: CDR1 SEHNR, CDR2 FQNEAQ (reference sequence). Trimming removed 3 bases at V and 4 bases at J, with 12 bases between. CDR3 amino acids: CASSFEVSITGELFF. CDR3 DNA: TGTGCCAGCAGCTTTGAGGTTTCAATCACCGGGGAGCTGTTTTTT.

V and J are TRBV7-9 and TRBJ2-5; D gene uncertain. CDR3 length: 14 amino acids. With 6 bases removed from V and 5 bases from J, the gap between germline ends came to 16 bases. Germline V gene sequence: CDR1 SEHNR, CDR2 FQNEAQ (reference sequence). The CDR3 bases are TGTGCCAGCAGTTCCACGACTGGTTGGGAGACCCAGTACTTC. Its translation: CASSSTTGWETQYF.

The chain uses TRBV6-1 and TRBJ2-7; 7 nucleotides match TRBD1. There are 15 residues in the CDR3. Germline CDR1 and CDR2: MNHNS and SASEGT. Trimming cost V 6 bases and J 2 bases; bases outside gene matches: 10. This chain's CDR3 is CASSARDRSTYEQYF. The CDR3 nucleotides read TGTGCCAGCAGCGCCCGGGACAGATCCACCTACGAGCAGTACTTC.

This clone was observed a few times. V and J are TRBV6-1 and TRBJ2-7, with a possible D match to TRBD2 (6 bases). Germline V gene data show CDR1 as MNHNS and CDR2 as SASEGT. Trimming left V 3 bases short and J 4 bases short, with 13 bases between. This CDR3 has 14 residues. CDR3 in DNA: TGTGCCAGCAGTGACCCGGGGGAGAAATACGAGCAGTACTTC. Translation: CASSDPGEKYEQYF.

The chain carries TRBV5-1 and TRBJ2-3; maybe TRBD2 (6 bases). Germline-derived CDR1 and CDR2 are SGHRS and YFSETQ. The CDR3 runs to 14 residues. Trimming left V 4 bases short and J 6 bases short, with 15 bases between. The CDR3: CASSNGTLGDTQYF. CDR3 DNA: TGCGCCAGCAGCAACGGGACTCTCGGGGATACGCAGTATTTT.

This rearrangement joins TRBV6-5 to TRBJ1-1, with TRBD1 matching 9 bases. The CDR3 length is 14 residues. Germline trimming cut 6 bases from V and 4 bases from J; bases unmatched to any gene: 6. The V gene's germline CDR1 is MNHEY and CDR2 SVGAGI. CDR3 residues: CASSLTGGGTEAFF. The CDR3 DNA follows: TGTGCCAGCAGCTTGACAGGGGGTGGCACTGAAGCTTTCTTT.

This rearrangement joins TRBV27 to TRBJ2-1, with 8 bases aligning to TRBD2. Germline CDR1 and CDR2: MNHEY and SMNVEV (reference sequence). J was trimmed by 7 bases and V by 7 bases; bases with no gene match: 15. The CDR3 consists of 16 residues. The CDR3 loop reads CASIPPGGGSDNEQFF. The DNA of the CDR3 is TGTGCCAGCATCCCTCCGGGAGGGGGTTCTGATAATGAGCAGTTCTTC.

CDR3 DNA: TGTGCCAGTAGTATTAAGGGAGTAAGCAATCAGCCCCAGCATTTT. This encodes CASSIKGVSNQPQHF. The rearrangement joins TRBV19 to TRBJ1-5; the D is unclear. V dropped 3 bases and J dropped 1 base, with 10 bases sitting between them. The CDR3 has 15 residues. Germline V gene data show CDR1 as LNHDA and CDR2 as SQIVND (reference sequence). Supplemented by reference TRBV19 and TRBJ1-5, the full variable domain reads DGGITQSPKYLFRKEGQNVTLSCEQNLNHDAMYWYRQDPGQGLRLIYYSQIVNDFQKGDIAEGYSVSREKKESFPLTVTSAQKNPTAFYLCASSIKGVSNQPQHFGDGTRLSIL.

The chain uses TRBV6-5 and TRBJ1-2; maybe TRBD1 (5 bases). This CDR3 contains 15 residues. Germline V lookup: CDR1 MNHEY, CDR2 SVGAGI. Trimming removed 5 bases at V and 1 base at J, with 14 bases between. CDR3 residues: CASSPGPGGNYGYTF. The CDR3 DNA is TGTGCCAGCAGTCCCGGCCCGGGGGGTAACTATGGCTACACCTTC.

The chain uses TRBV9 and TRBJ2-1; 7 nucleotides line up with TRBD1. The CDR3 spans 14 residues. With V trimmed by 4 bases and J by 10 bases, 11 bases remained unmatched. CDR1 and CDR2 (germline): SGDLS, YYNGEE. CDR3 in DNA: TGTGCCAGCAGCCAGGTCAGGATAGGGGGCGAGCAGTTCTTC. Translation: CASSQVRIGGEQFF.

CDR3 bases: TGTGCCAGCAGTTTCCTCAACACGCTTCAAGAGACCCAGTACTTC. Translation gives CASSFLNTLQETQYF. The V call is TRBV27, the J call TRBJ2-5; D is unresolved. The CDR3 runs to 15 residues. The V end lost 3 bases, the J end lost 2 bases, and 13 bases lay between the germline ends. The germline V gene encodes CDR1 MNHEY and CDR2 SMNVEV (reference sequence).